This T cell receptor (beta chain) is from a study of vaccination effects on CD4 cells after COVID-19. Study in general: Before sequencing took place, the ViraFEST assay used viral peptide pools to expand antigen-specific CD4+ T cells. Each person got two doses of an mRNA SARS-CoV-2 vaccine, BNT162b2 or mRNA-1273. Study results and caveats: Convalescent patients were few in the study, and early post-infection timepoints were absent.

Profiling relied on immunoSEQ multiplex PCR, and the TCRdb table lists in-frame clones only, not all of them. The profile shows more than 35,000 clones, over 80% of them singletons. Following an approximately ten-day culture, CD4+ T cells were purified. As for this clone: Its cognate antigen is unknown.

V trimming: 6 bases; J trimming: 8 bases; junction bases outside the gene matches: 14. The CDR3 sequence is 16 residues long. Germline V gives CDR1 KGHSH, CDR2 LQKENI. This sample comprised CD4+ T cells from PBMCs cultured without peptide, obtained before COVID-19 vaccination. The sequence derives from a human donor who received a COVID-19 vaccine. This chain links TRBV18 with TRBJ2-3; 10 nucleotides align to TRBD1. The CDR3 loop reads CASSPGTGATRGTQYF. As DNA, the CDR3 is TGTGCCAGCTCCCCCGGGACAGGGGCCACAAGGGGTACGCAGTATTTT.